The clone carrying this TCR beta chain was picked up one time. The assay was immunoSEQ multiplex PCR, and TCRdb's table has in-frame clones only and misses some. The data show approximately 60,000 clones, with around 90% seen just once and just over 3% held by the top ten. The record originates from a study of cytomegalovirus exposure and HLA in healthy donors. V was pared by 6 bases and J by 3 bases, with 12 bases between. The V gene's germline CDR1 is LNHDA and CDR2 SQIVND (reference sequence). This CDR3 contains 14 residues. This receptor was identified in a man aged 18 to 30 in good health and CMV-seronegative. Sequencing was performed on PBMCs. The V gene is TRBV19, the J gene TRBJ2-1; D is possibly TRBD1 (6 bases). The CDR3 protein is CASSISTGYNEQFF. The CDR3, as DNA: TGTGCCAGTAGCATCTCGACAGGCTACAATGAGCAGTTCTTC. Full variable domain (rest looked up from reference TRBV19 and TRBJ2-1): DGGITQSPKYLFRKEGQNVTLSCEQNLNHDAMYWYRQDPGQGLRLIYYSQIVNDFQKGDIAEGYSVSREKKESFPLTVTSAQKNPTAFYLCASSISTGYNEQFFGPGTRLTVL.